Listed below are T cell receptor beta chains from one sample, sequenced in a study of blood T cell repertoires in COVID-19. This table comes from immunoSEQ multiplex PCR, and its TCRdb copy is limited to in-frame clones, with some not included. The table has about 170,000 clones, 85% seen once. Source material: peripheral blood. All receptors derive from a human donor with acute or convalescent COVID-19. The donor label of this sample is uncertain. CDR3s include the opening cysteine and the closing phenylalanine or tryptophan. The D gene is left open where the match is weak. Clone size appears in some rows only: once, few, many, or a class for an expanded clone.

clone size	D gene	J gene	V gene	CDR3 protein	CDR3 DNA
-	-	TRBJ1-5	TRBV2	CASLPGRGGNQPQHF	TGTGCCAGCCTCCCCGGCAGGGGAGGCAATCAGCCCCAGCATTTT
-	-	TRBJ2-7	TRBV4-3	CASSQDLIGGSYEQYF	TGCGCCAGCAGCCAAGATCTCATCGGAGGCTCCTACGAGCAGTACTTC
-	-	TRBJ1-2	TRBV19	CASKKLPSGDYGYTF	TGTGCCAGTAAGAAATTACCGTCAGGGGACTATGGCTACACCTTC
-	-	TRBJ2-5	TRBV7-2	CASSLARREATQYF	TGTGCCAGCAGCTTAGCCAGGAGGGAAGCGACCCAGTACTTC
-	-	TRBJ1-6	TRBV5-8	CASSLWGQNSPLHF	TGTGCCAGCAGCTTGTGGGGACAAAATTCACCCCTCCACTTT
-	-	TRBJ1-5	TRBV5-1	CASSLMTGDNQPQHF	TGCGCCAGCAGCTTAATGACCGGGGATAATCAGCCCCAGCATTTT
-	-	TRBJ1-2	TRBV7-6	CASSITQGNYGYTF	TGTGCCAGCAGCATAACTCAGGGAAACTATGGCTACACCTTC
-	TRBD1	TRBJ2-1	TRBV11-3	CASSLGDRGAYNEQFF	TGTGCCAGCAGCTTAGGAGACAGGGGAGCCTACAATGAGCAGTTCTTC
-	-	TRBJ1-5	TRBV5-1	CASSLGQNSNQPQHF	TGCGCCAGCAGCTTGGGGCAGAATAGCAATCAGCCCCAGCATTTT
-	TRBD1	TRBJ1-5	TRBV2	CASSAPRQGTQPQHF	TGTGCCAGCAGTGCGCCGAGACAGGGGACTCAGCCCCAGCATTTT
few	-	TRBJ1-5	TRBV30	CAWSGSVSNQPQHF	TGTGCCTGGAGTGGGAGTGTTAGCAATCAGCCCCAGCATTTT
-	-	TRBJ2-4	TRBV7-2	CASSSDGIAKNIQYF	TGTGCCAGCAGCTCCGACGGGATAGCCAAAAACATTCAGTACTTC
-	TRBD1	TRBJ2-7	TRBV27	CASSFGTVGSYEQYF	TGTGCCAGCAGTTTCGGGACAGTCGGGTCCTACGAGCAGTACTTC
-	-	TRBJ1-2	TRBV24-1	CATSDPGTIGGYTF	TGTGCCACCAGTGATCCGGGAACTATTGGAGGCTACACCTTC
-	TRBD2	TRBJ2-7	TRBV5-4	CASSSSRSGGAYEQYF	TGTGCCAGCAGCTCGAGCCGTAGCGGGGGGGCCTACGAGCAGTACTTC
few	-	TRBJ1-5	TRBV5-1	CASSPGAGNQPQHF	TGCGCCAGCAGCCCCGGGGCGGGGAATCAGCCCCAGCATTTT
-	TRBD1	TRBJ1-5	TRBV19	CASSSPRGTGNNQPQHF	TGTGCCAGTAGTTCGCCCCGCGGGACAGGGAACAATCAGCCCCAGCATTTT
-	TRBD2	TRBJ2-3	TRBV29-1	CSVYLGLAPRGRDTQYF	TGCAGCGTTTATCTAGGACTAGCCCCTAGGGGAAGAGATACGCAGTATTTT
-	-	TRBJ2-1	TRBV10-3	CAIGQQLSASASTRQFF	TGTGCCATCGGGCAACAGTTATCGGCCTCTGCCTCAACGAGGCAGTTCTTC
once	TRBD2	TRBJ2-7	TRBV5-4	CASSSRGGRYEQYF	TGTGCCAGCAGCTCGCGCGGGGGGCGTTACGAGCAGTACTTC
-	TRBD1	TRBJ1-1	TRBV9	CASSPTGIGEAFF	TGTGCCAGCAGCCCGACAGGGATAGGTGAAGCTTTCTTT
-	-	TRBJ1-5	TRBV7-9	CASDPGGLSNQPQHF	TGTGCCAGCGACCCGGGGGGGCTTAGCAATCAGCCCCAGCATTTT
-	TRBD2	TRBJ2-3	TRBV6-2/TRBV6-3	CASSTPRGAGDTQYF	TGTGCCAGCAGTACTCCGCGGGGGGCGGGAGATACGCAGTATTTT
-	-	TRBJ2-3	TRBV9	CASSRRRDTLGGGDTQYF	TGTGCCAGCAGCCGACGCAGGGACACCTTGGGGGGGGGAGATACGCAGTATTTT
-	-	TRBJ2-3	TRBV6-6	CASSYYSSTDTQYF	TGTGCCAGCAGTTACTACAGCTCCACAGATACGCAGTATTTT
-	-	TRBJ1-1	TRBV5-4	CASSLGGLGGTEAFF	TGTGCCAGCAGCTTGGGGGGGCTAGGGGGCACTGAAGCTTTCTTT
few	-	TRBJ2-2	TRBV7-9	CASSPMIGGAWTGELFF	TGTGCCAGCAGCCCTATGATAGGGGGGGCCTGGACCGGGGAGCTGTTTTTT
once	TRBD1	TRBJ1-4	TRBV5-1	CATRTGGNEKLFF	TGCGCCACGAGGACAGGGGGAAACGAAAAACTGTTTTTT
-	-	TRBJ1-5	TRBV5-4	CASSLGGAYSNQPQHF	TGTGCCAGCAGCTTGGGGGGAGCTTATAGCAATCAGCCCCAGCATTTT
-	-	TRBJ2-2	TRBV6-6	CASSRGFGTGELFF	TGTGCCAGCAGTAGGGGGTTTGGCACCGGGGAGCTGTTTTTT
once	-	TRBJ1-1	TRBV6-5	CASSYRGRNTEAFF	TGTGCCAGCAGTTACAGGGGGAGGAACACTGAAGCTTTCTTT
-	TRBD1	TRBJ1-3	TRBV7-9	CASSLLGTGWRNTIYF	TGTGCCAGCAGCTTACTGGGGACAGGGTGGAGGAACACCATATATTTT
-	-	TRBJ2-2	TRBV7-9	CASSFGLPSGELFF	TGTGCCAGCAGCTTTGGACTCCCCTCCGGGGAGCTGTTTTTT
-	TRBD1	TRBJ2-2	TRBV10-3	CAISLAGTELFANTGELFF	TGTGCCATCAGTTTAGCCGGGACAGAACTCTTCGCGAACACCGGGGAGCTGTTTTTT
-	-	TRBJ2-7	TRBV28	CASRIPGVEQYF	TGTGCCAGCAGAATCCCGGGGGTCGAGCAGTACTTC
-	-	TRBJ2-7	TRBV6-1	CASSEKGFQDEQYF	TGTGCCAGCAGTGAAAAGGGGTTTCAGGACGAGCAGTACTTC
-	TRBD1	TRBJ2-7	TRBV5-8	CASSLWAQGASYEQYF	TGTGCCAGCAGCTTGTGGGCCCAGGGGGCTTCCTACGAGCAGTACTTC
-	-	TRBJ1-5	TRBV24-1	CATSDLQRTENQPQHF	TGTGCCACCAGTGACCTTCAAAGGACAGAAAATCAGCCCCAGCATTTT
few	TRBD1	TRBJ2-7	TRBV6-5	CASSYGNRGVYEQYF	TGTGCCAGCAGTTACGGGAACAGGGGAGTCTACGAGCAGTACTTC
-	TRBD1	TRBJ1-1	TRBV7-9	CASRLGDRDGTEAFF	TGTGCCAGCAGGCTTGGGGACAGGGATGGAACTGAAGCTTTCTTT
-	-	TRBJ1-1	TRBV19	CASSLGAQSTEAFF	TGTGCCAGTAGCCTTGGGGCCCAGAGCACTGAAGCTTTCTTT
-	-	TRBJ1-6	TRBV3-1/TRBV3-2	CASSATVLSSYNSPLHF	TGTGCCAGCAGCGCGACAGTTCTCAGCTCCTATAATTCACCCCTCCACTTT
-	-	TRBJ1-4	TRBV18	CASSPSAGVNEKLFF	TGTGCCAGCTCACCATCGGCGGGGGTTAATGAAAAACTGTTTTTT
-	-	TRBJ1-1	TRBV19	CASSTRTGMNTEAFF	TGTGCCAGTAGTACCCGGACGGGAATGAACACTGAAGCTTTCTTT
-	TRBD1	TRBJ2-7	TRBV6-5	CASSYEGAGEQYF	TGTGCCAGCAGTTACGAGGGGGCGGGCGAGCAGTACTTC
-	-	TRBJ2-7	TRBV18	CASSPDRPTNEQYF	TGTGCCAGCTCACCGGACAGACCTACAAACGAGCAGTACTTC
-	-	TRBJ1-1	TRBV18	CASSQNSNGNTEAFF	TGTGCCAGCTCTCAAAATTCTAACGGGAACACTGAAGCTTTCTTT
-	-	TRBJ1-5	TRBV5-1	CASSFEGYSNQPQHF	TGCGCCAGCAGCTTTGAGGGTTATAGCAATCAGCCCCAGCATTTT
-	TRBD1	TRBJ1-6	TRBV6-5	CASSVDRGNSPLHF	TGTGCCAGCAGCGTGGACAGGGGAAATTCACCCCTCCACTTT
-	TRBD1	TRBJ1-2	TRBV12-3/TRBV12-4	CASSGQGNYGYTF	TGTGCCAGCAGCGGACAGGGGAACTATGGCTACACCTTC
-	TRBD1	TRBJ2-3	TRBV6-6	CASTLSGTGGTDTQYF	TGTGCCAGCACTCTCTCCGGGACAGGTGGCACAGATACGCAGTATTTT
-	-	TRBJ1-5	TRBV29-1	CSVGGVDRNQPQHF	TGCAGCGTCGGGGGGGTAGATCGAAATCAGCCCCAGCATTTT
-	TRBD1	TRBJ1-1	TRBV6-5	CASRSQGGTEAFF	TGTGCCAGCAGATCACAGGGGGGGACTGAAGCTTTCTTT